These T cell receptor beta chains were read from a single sample in a study of blood T cell repertoires in COVID-19. The protocol was immunoSEQ multiplex PCR, while the TCRdb copy is restricted to in-frame clones and leaves out a portion. This sample has approximately 150,000 clones, with about 86% found just once. The specimen sequenced was peripheral blood. The receptor set was obtained from a man aged 70-80 years with acute or convalescent COVID-19. Both conserved end residues are part of each CDR3. D genes are given only for firm matches. Expanded clones get a size class; other rows say once, few or many, or leave the size out.

CDR3: CASSLDRTHHGYTF; DNA: TGTGCCAGCAGTTTAGACAGGACCCATCATGGCTACACCTTC; V: TRBV28; size: NA; D: NA; J: TRBJ1-2
CDR3: CASSLDRVENSPLHF; DNA: TGTGCCAGCAGTCTTGACAGGGTAGAGAATTCACCCCTCCACTTT; V: TRBV3-1/TRBV3-2; size: NA; D: TRBD1; J: TRBJ1-6
CDR3: CASSRTGGSNQPQHF; DNA: TGTGCCAGCAGCCGTACCGGGGGGAGCAATCAGCCCCAGCATTTT; V: TRBV7-2; size: NA; D: NA; J: TRBJ1-5
CDR3: CASSLNGLAGETQYF; DNA: TGTGCCAGCAGCTTAAACGGGCTAGCGGGAGAGACCCAGTACTTC; V: TRBV7-2; size: NA; D: TRBD2; J: TRBJ2-5
CDR3: CASSRDRGGNTEAFF; DNA: TGTGCCAGCAGCCGCGACAGGGGGGGGAACACTGAAGCTTTCTTT; V: TRBV14; size: NA; D: TRBD1; J: TRBJ1-1
CDR3: CASSLAAGVNIQYF; DNA: TGTGCCAGCAGCTTGGCCGCGGGAGTCAACATTCAGTACTTC; V: TRBV5-4; size: NA; D: TRBD2; J: TRBJ2-4
CDR3: CASRKQLQANYGYTF; DNA: TGTGCCAGCAGGAAACAGTTGCAAGCTAACTATGGCTACACCTTC; V: TRBV6-5; size: NA; D: NA; J: TRBJ1-2
CDR3: CASSLEVTEIYEQYF; DNA: TGTGCCAGCAGCTTAGAGGTGACAGAGATATACGAGCAGTACTTC; V: TRBV11-2; size: NA; D: NA; J: TRBJ2-7
CDR3: CASSSSGGTNEKLFF; DNA: TGTGCCAGCAGCTCTTCCGGGGGGACTAATGAAAAACTGTTTTTT; V: TRBV11-1; size: NA; D: NA; J: TRBJ1-4
CDR3: CASSRVELGEKLFF; DNA: TGTGCCAGCAGCCGAGTGGAGTTGGGTGAAAAACTGTTTTTT; V: TRBV5-5; size: NA; D: NA; J: TRBJ1-4
CDR3: CASSQWSQETQYF; DNA: TGTGCCAGCTCACAATGGAGCCAAGAGACCCAGTACTTC; V: TRBV14; size: NA; D: NA; J: TRBJ2-5
CDR3: CASSPRSRDTKYMAHQETQYF; DNA: TGTGCCAGCAGCCCCCGGAGTCGGGACACAAAATACATGGCCCACCAAGAGACCCAGTACTTC; V: TRBV9; size: NA; D: NA; J: TRBJ2-5
CDR3: CATSDLLLAGDTQYF; DNA: TGTGCCACCAGTGATTTGCTGCTAGCGGGCGATACGCAGTATTTT; V: TRBV24-1; size: once; D: TRBD2; J: TRBJ2-3
CDR3: CASSVQGGPQHF; DNA: TGTGCCAGCAGCGTACAAGGGGGGCCCCAGCATTTT; V: TRBV9; size: few; D: NA; J: TRBJ1-5
CDR3: CASSTGYEQYF; DNA: TGTGCCAGCAGTACGGGATACGAGCAGTACTTC; V: TRBV6-5; size: NA; D: NA; J: TRBJ2-7
CDR3: CASSLVLAGGVETQYF; DNA: TGTGCCAGCAGCTTAGTACTAGCGGGAGGCGTAGAGACCCAGTACTTC; V: TRBV7-6; size: NA; D: TRBD2; J: TRBJ2-5
CDR3: CASSQLGLAGETQYF; DNA: TGTGCCAGCAGCCAATTAGGACTAGCGGGAGAGACCCAGTACTTC; V: TRBV3-1/TRBV3-2; size: NA; D: TRBD2; J: TRBJ2-5
CDR3: CASSQGMREKFF; DNA: TGCGCCAGCAGCCAAGGCATGCGGGAAAAGTTCTTC; V: TRBV4-3; size: once; D: NA; J: TRBJ2-1
CDR3: CASSGDRVEAFF; DNA: TGTGCCAGCAGTGGGGACAGGGTTGAAGCTTTCTTT; V: TRBV12-3/TRBV12-4; size: once; D: TRBD1; J: TRBJ1-1
CDR3: CASSYPSRLAGLEDTQYF; DNA: TGTGCCAGCAGTTACCCTTCTAGACTAGCGGGACTTGAAGATACGCAGTATTTT; V: TRBV6-2/TRBV6-3; size: NA; D: TRBD2; J: TRBJ2-3
CDR3: CASSPGYEQYF; DNA: TGTGCCAGTAGCCCAGGGTACGAGCAGTACTTC; V: TRBV19; size: NA; D: NA; J: TRBJ2-7
CDR3: CASSQGPQGRYNEQFF; DNA: TGCGCCAGCAGCCAAGGTCCCCAGGGCCGTTACAATGAGCAGTTCTTC; V: TRBV4-1; size: NA; D: NA; J: TRBJ2-1
CDR3: CASSLDLQAQQFF; DNA: TGTGCCAGCAGCTTAGATCTCCAGGCTCAGCAGTTCTTC; V: TRBV11-3; size: NA; D: NA; J: TRBJ2-1
CDR3: CASSQDLGGRSDTQYF; DNA: TGCGCCAGCAGCCAAGATCTGGGCGGGAGGTCAGATACGCAGTATTTT; V: TRBV4-3; size: NA; D: TRBD2; J: TRBJ2-3
CDR3: CASSLTGGGSNEQFF; DNA: TGTGCCAGCAGCCTGACAGGGGGCGGAAGCAATGAGCAGTTCTTC; V: TRBV6-2/TRBV6-3; size: NA; D: TRBD1; J: TRBJ2-1
CDR3: CASSFALAGPGELFF; DNA: TGTGCCAGCAGTTTCGCTCTAGCCGGGCCCGGGGAGCTGTTTTTT; V: TRBV28; size: few; D: NA; J: TRBJ2-2
CDR3: CASRPYRVSGELFF; DNA: TGTGCCAGCAGACCCTACAGGGTTAGCGGGGAGCTGTTTTTT; V: TRBV28; size: NA; D: NA; J: TRBJ2-2
CDR3: CASTVQGMNTEAFF; DNA: TGTGCCAGCACCGTCCAGGGAATGAACACTGAAGCTTTCTTT; V: TRBV5-4; size: NA; D: NA; J: TRBJ1-1
CDR3: CASSHHGQRSYNEQFF; DNA: TGTGCCAGTAGTCACCACGGCCAGCGGAGTTACAATGAGCAGTTCTTC; V: TRBV19; size: NA; D: NA; J: TRBJ2-1
CDR3: CAISQGDTQYF; DNA: TGTGCCATCAGTCAGGGAGATACGCAGTATTTT; V: TRBV10-3; size: once; D: NA; J: TRBJ2-3
CDR3: CASSQTDMNTEAFF; DNA: TGCGCCAGCAGCCAGACAGATATGAACACTGAAGCTTTCTTT; V: TRBV4-1; size: once; D: NA; J: TRBJ1-1
CDR3: CASSFLGIEETQYF; DNA: TGTGCCAGCAGCTTCCTAGGAATAGAAGAGACCCAGTACTTC; V: TRBV7-9; size: NA; D: NA; J: TRBJ2-5
CDR3: CSVRLFYEQYF; DNA: TGCAGTGTCCGTCTCTTCTACGAGCAGTACTTC; V: TRBV20-1; size: NA; D: NA; J: TRBJ2-7
CDR3: CASKMEGLPGGNTIYF; DNA: TGTGCCAGCAAAATGGAGGGCCTACCCGGGGGAAACACCATATATTTT; V: TRBV5-6; size: NA; D: NA; J: TRBJ1-3
CDR3: CASSLSPRQAYGYTF; DNA: TGTGCCAGCAGTTTAAGTCCCCGACAGGCCTATGGCTACACCTTC; V: TRBV28; size: NA; D: NA; J: TRBJ1-2
CDR3: CASSLGTADEKLFF; DNA: TGTGCCAGTAGTCTGGGGACAGCTGATGAAAAACTGTTTTTT; V: TRBV19; size: NA; D: TRBD1; J: TRBJ1-4
CDR3: CASSQDSAGGFYEQYF; DNA: TGCGCCAGCAGCCAAGACTCGGCAGGGGGCTTCTACGAGCAGTACTTC; V: TRBV4-1; size: NA; D: TRBD1; J: TRBJ2-7